This T cell receptor (beta chain) was found in a study of blood T cell repertoires in COVID-19. For the study at large: Both acute and convalescent COVID-19 samples were obtained from the United States, Italy and Spain.

CDR3 size: 13 residues. Trimming removed 7 bases from V and 2 bases from J, with 10 bases in between. CDR1 and CDR2 (germline): LNHDA, SQIVND (reference sequence). Original handling: Estimated nucleated cell counts came from reference gene primer amplification. Profiled with immunoSEQ multiplex PCR; TCRdb holds only in-frame clones, not every one. The D gene and trimming were derived from the DNA, and the V and J assignments and clone size from that table. The sample contains roughly 260,000 clones, roughly 82% of which appear only once. This chain connects TRBV19 to TRBJ2-3; tentative D call: TRBD1 (5 bases). The clonotype was recovered from an elderly woman with active or convalescent COVID-19. The sample taken for sequencing was peripheral blood. The CDR3 bases are TGTGCCAGTAATGCAGGGATCACAGATACGCAGTATTTT. It yields the protein CASNAGITDTQYF.